Presented here are 10 T cell receptor beta chains from one specimen sequenced in a study of cytomegalovirus exposure and HLA in healthy donors. Sequencing used immunoSEQ multiplex PCR; TCRdb keeps in-frame clones, though not all of them. Of 65,000 to 70,000 clones in the sample, 91% are singletons; the top ten hold just over 3%. Material: PBMCs. Receptors originate from a man aged 18 to 30 in good health and CMV-seronegative.

The chain has TRBV4-3 and TRBJ2-1; the match to TRBD1 covers 7 bases. Germline CDR1 LGHNA, CDR2 YSLEER. V gave up 0 bases and J gave up 8 bases; unmatched junction bases: 7. The CDR3 is 15 amino acids. The DNA of the CDR3 is TGCGCCAGCAGCCAAGACTGGCAGGGGGTCGATGAGCAGTTCTTC. It encodes CASSQDWQGVDEQFF.

J is TRBJ2-4 and V is TRBV6-1; 7 bases fit TRBD1. The CDR3 extends over 17 amino acids. J gave up 0 bases and V 4 bases, and 9 bases lay outside the gene matches. Germline loops: CDR1 MNHNS, CDR2 SASEGT. The CDR3 sequence is CASSARQGGTAKNIQYF. CDR3 DNA: TGTGCCAGCAGTGCGCGACAGGGTGGTACAGCCAAAAACATTCAGTACTTC.

The rearrangement links TRBV18 to TRBJ2-7, with 7 bases fitting TRBD1. J gave up 2 bases and V 7 bases, and 14 bases lay outside the gene matches. Germline lookup yields CDR1 KGHSH and CDR2 LQKENI. The CDR3 loop spans 16 amino acids. The CDR3 DNA reads TGTGCCAGCTTCGCTACAGGGGTCGAAATCCCCTACGAGCAGTACTTC. It encodes CASFATGVEIPYEQYF.

Written as DNA, the CDR3 is TGTGCCAGCAGCTTTACCGTAAGGGGAGGGCAAAATGAGCAGTTCTTC. Its protein product is CASSFTVRGGQNEQFF. The V and J genes are TRBV11-3 and TRBJ2-1; 7 bases align to TRBD2. The length of the CDR3 is 16 residues. Germline V gives CDR1 SGHNT, CDR2 YENEEA. V lost 3 bases and J lost 7; bases outside the gene matches: 12.

The J gene is TRBJ1-5, the V gene TRBV28, with D unclear. The CDR3 runs to 19 residues. Germline CDR1 MDHEN, CDR2 SYDVKM. Trimming removed 2 bases from V and 1 base from J, with 21 bases in between. This CDR3 reads CASSLIHQALYESNQPQHF. For the CDR3, the DNA is TGTGCCAGCAGTTTAATCCACCAGGCGCTATATGAGAGCAATCAGCCCCAGCATTTT.

V and J are TRBV7-2 and TRBJ1-1; D is ambiguous. Looked up from germline, CDR1 is SGHTA and CDR2 is FQGNSA. V lost 5 bases and J lost 1, with 17 bases in between. The CDR3 runs to 16 residues. This CDR3 is CASSLRLRIGNTEAFF. As DNA, the CDR3 is TGTGCCAGCAGCCTAAGGTTGAGGATAGGGAACACTGAAGCTTTCTTT. The variable domain in full, completed from reference TRBV7-2 and TRBJ1-1, reads GAGVSQSPSNKVTEKGKDVELRCDPISGHTALYWYRQSLGQGLEFLIYFQGNSAPDKSGLPSDRFSAERTGGSVSTLTIQRTQQEDSAVYLCASSLRLRIGNTEAFFGQGTRLTVV.

V gene TRBV5-1 combines with J gene TRBJ1-1; TRBD1 matches at 10 bases. J was trimmed by 5 bases and V by 4 bases; bases with no gene match: 11. Per germline, CDR1 SGHRS and CDR2 YFSETQ. The CDR3 is 16 amino acids. The CDR3 DNA follows: TGCGCCAGCAGCGCGGACAGGGGGGGAATGAGTACTGAAGCTTTCTTT. It translates to CASSADRGGMSTEAFF.

This chain connects TRBV28 to TRBJ2-2; D is ambiguous. This CDR3 has 12 residues. CDR1 and CDR2 from the germline V gene are MDHEN and SYDVKM. The V end was cut by 1 base, the J end by 8 bases, with 5 bases between. CDR3 amino acids: CASSLYSGELFF. CDR3 nucleotides: TGTGCCAGCAGTTTATACTCGGGGGAGCTGTTTTTT.

A single count supports this clone. The rearrangement uses TRBV30 and TRBJ1-5; 9 nucleotides agree with TRBD1. This CDR3 is built from 13 residues. Looked up from germline, CDR1 is GTSNPN and CDR2 is SVGIG (reference sequence). Trimming took 2 bases from V and 7 from J; bases not matched to a gene: 3. Here the CDR3 DNA reads TGTGCCTGGAGTCGACAGGGGGAACAGCCCCAGCATTTT. Amino acids: CAWSRQGEQPQHF.

This clone was seen just once. The rearrangement joins TRBV4-3 to TRBJ2-3, with TRBD2 as a possible D gene (6 bases). In germline, CDR1 is LGHNA, CDR2 YSLEER. V lost 2 bases and J lost 1, with 16 bases in between. The CDR3 spans 17 residues. As DNA, the CDR3 is TGCGCCAGCAGCCAACGCCACTCTAGCGACCGCACAGATACGCAGTATTTT. This codes for CASSQRHSSDRTDTQYF.